The 8 T cell receptor beta chains in this list originate from one sample, sequenced in a study of blood T cells in healthy people across ages. A second roughly 6 to 12 cycle PCR used barcoded and J-beta primers. Via MiXCR, TCRdb re-called the 5' RACE reads, giving one row per CDR3 protein. This table has 1,500,000 or so distinct CDR3 sequences, 35% to 45% appearing once. Material: blood. The receptors were sampled from a young woman in good health.

This clonotype has a count of ten or more. V gene TRBV2 combines with J gene TRBJ2-1, with TRBD1 matching over 10 bases. Germline loops: CDR1 SNHLY, CDR2 FYNNEI. V lost 6 bases to trimming and J lost 0 bases; unmatched junction nucleotides: 2. The CDR3 contains 15 residues. CDR3 nucleotides: TGTGCCAGCAGCCGGACAGGGGGCTCCTACAATGAGCAGTTCTTC. Amino acid sequence: CASSRTGGSYNEQFF. Looking up the rest from reference TRBV2 and TRBJ2-1 gives the full variable domain: EPEVTQTPSHQVTQMGQEVILRCVPISNHLYFYWYRQILGQKVEFLVSFYNNEISEKSEIFDDQFSVERPDGSNFTLKIRSTKLEDSAMYFCASSRTGGSYNEQFFGPGTRLTVL.

At least ten counts were recorded for this clonotype. This chain uses TRBV27 with TRBJ2-7, with 9 bases that match TRBD2. Germline V gives CDR1 MNHEY, CDR2 SMNVEV (reference sequence). The length of the CDR3 is 16 residues. With V trimmed by 3 bases and J by 4 bases, 10 bases remained unmatched. The CDR3 nucleotides read TGTGCCAGCAGTTTTGCTAGCGGGATTCGAAGGTACGAGCAGTACTTC. Translated: CASSFASGIRRYEQYF.

The rearrangement joins TRBV27 to TRBJ2-1; the D gene is possibly TRBD2 (6 bases). Germline-derived CDR1 and CDR2 are MNHEY and SMNVEV (reference sequence). The V gene lost 2 bases and the J gene lost 7 bases, with 15 bases spanning the gap. This CDR3 comprises 15 residues. The DNA of the CDR3 is TGTGCCAGCAGTTTAGGCGGGGCGAGTATGAATGAGCAGTTCTTC. Translating it yields CASSLGGASMNEQFF.

This chain joins TRBV5-1 and TRBJ2-1, with 9 bases lining up with TRBD1. The CDR3 has 13 residues. CDR1 SGHRS and CDR2 YFSETQ come from the germline V gene. V lost 1 base and J lost 8; bases outside the gene matches: 1. As DNA, the CDR3 is TGCGCCAGCAGCTTGCGGGACAGGGATGAGCAGTTCTTC. Translation: CASSLRDRDEQFF. Together with reference TRBV5-1 and TRBJ2-1, the CDR3 gives the full variable domain: KAGVTQTPRYLIKTRGQQVTLSCSPISGHRSVSWYQQTPGQGLQFLFEYFSETQRNKGNFPGRFSGRQFSNSRSEMNVSTLELGDSALYLCASSLRDRDEQFFGPGTRLTVL.

The chain couples TRBV20-1 to TRBJ2-7; D is possibly TRBD2 (8 bases). CDR1 DFQATT and CDR2 SNEGSKA come from the germline V gene (reference sequence). V lost 1 base and J 6 bases, leaving 25 bases between the germline ends. This CDR3 region has 17 residues. Here the CDR3 DNA reads TGCAGTGCTAGAGGTAGCGGGACAGCCTCAAGAAGGAGCGAGCAGTACTTC. Its protein is CSARGSGTASRRSEQYF.

This clonotype turned up a few times. CDR3 sequence: CASSFGGLISNTGELFF. CDR3 nucleotides: TGTGCCAGCAGCTTCGGGGGCCTAATATCGAACACCGGGGAGCTGTTTTTT. The V call is TRBV11-2, the J call TRBJ2-2; possibly TRBD1 or TRBD2 for D (6 bases each). The V gene lost 3 bases and the J gene lost 0 bases, with 14 bases spanning the gap. This CDR3 has 17 amino acids. The germline V gene encodes CDR1 SGHAT and CDR2 FQNNGV.

The chain uses TRBV9 and TRBJ2-1; 8 bases are shared with TRBD2. Per germline, CDR1 SGDLS and CDR2 YYNGEE. Trimming took 4 bases from V and 7 from J; bases not matched to a gene: 7. The CDR3 spans 14 residues. CDR3 DNA: TGTGCCAGCAGCCGAGCTAGCGGGTCAAATGAGCAGTTCTTC. It specifies CASSRASGSNEQFF.

This clonotype was seen a handful of times. The J gene is TRBJ2-7, the V gene TRBV27; D unclear. The germline CDR1 and CDR2 sequences are MNHEY and SMNVEV (reference sequence). The CDR3 covers 13 residues. Trimming cost V 3 bases and J 3 bases, with 9 bases left between them. Here the CDR3 reads CASSLKQYYEQYF. CDR3 nucleotides: TGTGCCAGCAGTTTGAAACAGTACTACGAGCAGTACTTC.